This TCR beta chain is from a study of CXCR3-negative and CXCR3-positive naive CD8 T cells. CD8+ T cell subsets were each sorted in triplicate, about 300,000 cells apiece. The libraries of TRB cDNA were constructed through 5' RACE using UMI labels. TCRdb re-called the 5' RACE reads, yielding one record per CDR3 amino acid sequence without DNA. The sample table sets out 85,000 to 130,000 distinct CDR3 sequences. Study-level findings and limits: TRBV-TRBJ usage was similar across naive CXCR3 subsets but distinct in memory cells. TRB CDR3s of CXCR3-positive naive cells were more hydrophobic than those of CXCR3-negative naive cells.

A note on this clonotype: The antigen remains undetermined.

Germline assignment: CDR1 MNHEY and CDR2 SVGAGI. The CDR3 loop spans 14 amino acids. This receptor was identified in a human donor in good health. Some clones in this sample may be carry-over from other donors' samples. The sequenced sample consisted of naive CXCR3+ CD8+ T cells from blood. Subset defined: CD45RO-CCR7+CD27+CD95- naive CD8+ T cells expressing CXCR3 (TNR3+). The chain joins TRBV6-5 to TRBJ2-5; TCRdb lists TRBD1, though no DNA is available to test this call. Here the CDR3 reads CASSLRGDGETQYF.